A selection of T cell receptor beta chains follows, all from one sample in a study of cytomegalovirus exposure and HLA in healthy donors. Produced via immunoSEQ multiplex PCR; TCRdb's table is partial and in-frame only. Among 95,000 to 150,000 clones, around 85% were seen once, and the ten largest hold under 2.5%. Sample: PBMCs. The receptors were gathered from a woman aged 25 to 39 in good health and CMV-seronegative. The CDR3 runs from the conserved cysteine through the conserved F or W. Each record gives: D gene, J gene, V gene, clone size, CDR3 protein, CDR3 DNA. D genes are given only for firm matches. Size tells how often a clone was seen (once, few, many) or the class of an expanded clone, and some rows leave it out.

NA TRBJ1-3 TRBV29-1 NA CSVEDLNTGGNTIYF TGCAGCGTTGAAGATCTAAATACCGGTGGAAACACCATATATTTT
NA TRBJ1-1 TRBV5-6 NA CASSIEQDTEAFF TGTGCCAGCAGCATAGAACAGGACACTGAAGCTTTCTTT
TRBD2 TRBJ2-1 TRBV10-2 few CASSPSGGYNEQFF TGCGCCAGCAGTCCTAGCGGGGGGTACAATGAGCAGTTCTTC
NA TRBJ2-2 TRBV21-1 few CASSLQAGELFF TGTGCCAGCAGCCTTCAGGCCGGGGAGCTGTTTTTT
TRBD2 TRBJ2-1 TRBV6-5 NA CATHRLAGARNEQFF TGTGCCACCCACAGACTAGCGGGGGCGAGGAATGAGCAGTTCTTC
TRBD1 TRBJ1-2 TRBV6-5 NA CASSQGQGLGGYTF TGTGCCAGCAGTCAGGGACAGGGGCTTGGCGGCTACACCTTC
NA TRBJ1-5 TRBV6-6 NA CASSRRGENQPQHF TGTGCCAGCAGTCGCCGGGGGGAGAATCAGCCCCAGCATTTT
NA TRBJ1-5 TRBV27 once CASSPGDGGNQPQHF TGTGCCAGCAGCCCCGGGGACGGGGGAAATCAGCCCCAGCATTTT
TRBD2 TRBJ2-7 TRBV6-5 NA CASSYGLAGGANEQYF TGTGCCAGCAGTTACGGACTAGCGGGGGGTGCGAATGAGCAGTACTTC
TRBD1 TRBJ1-2 TRBV5-1 NA CASSLSGTGNNGYTF TGCGCCAGCAGCTTGTCCGGGACAGGGAATAACGGCTACACCTTC
TRBD1 TRBJ2-7 TRBV5-1 NA CASSSWDRGHYEQYF TGCGCCAGCAGCTCCTGGGACAGGGGGCACTACGAGCAGTACTTC
TRBD1 TRBJ2-7 TRBV7-9 NA CASSSNRGYEQYF TGTGCCAGCAGCTCCAACAGGGGGTACGAGCAGTACTTC
NA TRBJ1-1 TRBV5-1 NA CASSLPGKEGSEAFF TGCGCCAGCAGCTTACCAGGGAAGGAAGGGTCCGAAGCTTTCTTT
NA TRBJ1-2 TRBV19 NA CASSGQGGGYTF TGTGCCAGTTCGGGTCAGGGCGGCGGCTACACCTTC
TRBD1 TRBJ1-2 TRBV27 few CASSFTGGAFGYTF TGTGCCAGCAGTTTCACAGGGGGCGCCTTTGGCTACACCTTC
NA TRBJ1-5 TRBV25-1 many CASSAPGKPNQPQHF TGTGCCAGCAGTGCCCCAGGGAAGCCCAATCAGCCCCAGCATTTT
TRBD1 TRBJ2-7 TRBV27 NA CASSSPIQGAHEQYF TGTGCCAGCAGTTCCCCAATCCAGGGGGCCCACGAGCAGTACTTC
TRBD1 TRBJ1-2 TRBV6-4 NA CASSAYPGTGYGYTF TGTGCCAGCAGTGCGTATCCCGGGACAGGGTATGGCTACACCTTC
TRBD2 TRBJ2-7 TRBV10-3 NA CAISGANQRGAYEQYF TGTGCCATCAGTGGGGCCAATCAGCGGGGGGCCTACGAGCAGTACTTC
TRBD1 TRBJ2-2 TRBV10-2 NA CASREDRVGNTGELFF TGCGCCAGCAGAGAAGACAGGGTAGGGAACACCGGGGAGCTGTTTTTT
NA TRBJ2-2 TRBV7-2 NA CASSLDGAGGELFF TGTGCCAGCAGCTTAGATGGGGCCGGCGGGGAGCTGTTTTTT
NA TRBJ1-4 TRBV19 NA CASSIERINEKLFF TGTGCCAGTAGTATCGAGAGGATTAATGAAAAACTGTTTTTT
TRBD1 TRBJ1-3 TRBV30 NA CASSMGTGGNTIYF TGTGCCTCAAGTATGGGGACAGGGGGAAACACCATATATTTT
TRBD1 TRBJ2-2 TRBV14 once CASSQADRGTGELFF TGTGCCAGCAGCCAGGCAGACAGGGGAACCGGGGAGCTGTTTTTT
NA TRBJ2-3 TRBV11-2 NA CASSPGDTQYF TGTGCCAGCAGCCCAGGTGATACGCAGTATTTT
TRBD1 TRBJ1-2 TRBV30 NA CAWSLDRGLGYTF TGTGCCTGGAGTCTGGACAGGGGGCTTGGCTACACCTTC
TRBD1 TRBJ1-6 TRBV19 NA CASSSLYRGRNSPLHF TGTGCCAGTAGCTCCCTATACAGGGGAAGAAATTCACCCCTCCACTTT